What follows is one TCR beta chain and its context. TCRdb reprocessed the 5' RACE reads via MiXCR and lists one record per CDR3 protein. The sample lists about 190,000 distinct CDR3 sequences, around 19% occurring once. Germline lookup yields CDR1 SGHVS and CDR2 FQNEAQ. Losses at the gene ends were 2 bases for V and 1 base for J; bases not matched to a gene: 10. This CDR3 is built from 18 residues. The data stem from a study of T-cell memory formation after mild COVID-19. The sample consisted of PBMCs or a T cell subset sorted from them (not recorded which). The TCR originated in an adult woman who had mild COVID-19 (a few samples of this study predate the infection). Cell type and time point are not known. The chain carries TRBV7-8 and TRBJ2-3; 9 nucleotides line up with TRBD2. The CDR3 protein is CASSLSPSGGRRTDTQYF. In nucleotides, the CDR3 is TGTGCCAGCAGCTTATCCCCCAGCGGGGGGCGGCGCACAGATACGCAGTATTTT.